These 12 T cell receptor beta chains came from one sample sequenced in a study of control samples from healthy donors and cancer patients. Assay used: immunoSEQ multiplex PCR; TCRdb lists only in-frame clones, some missing. The sample lists tens of thousands of clones; around 89% were seen once. The sequenced sample consisted of blood. The receptors shown here come from a man aged 50 or older in good health.

The chain joins TRBV11-3 to TRBJ2-6, with a possible D match to TRBD2 (6 bases). V was pared by 5 bases and J by 0 bases, with 17 bases between. The CDR3 is made up of 18 amino acids. Germline V gives CDR1 SGHNT, CDR2 YENEEA. The CDR3 sequence is CASSPGGDHGSGANVLTF. The CDR3 coding sequence is TGTGCCAGCAGCCCCGGCGGGGACCATGGCTCTGGGGCCAACGTCCTGACTTTC.

The chain is built from TRBV19 and TRBJ1-3; tentatively, D is TRBD1 (5 bases). Germline V gene data show CDR1 as LNHDA and CDR2 as SQIVND (reference sequence). CDR3 length equals 16 residues. Deletions cut 3 bases from V and 7 bases from J, with 19 bases between. CDR3 sequence reads: CASSISAMSGANTIYF. In DNA, the CDR3 is TGTGCCAGTAGTATTTCAGCTATGAGTGGGGCCAACACCATATATTTT.

The chain couples TRBV6-6 to TRBJ1-4, with D perhaps TRBD1 (5 bases). Trimming took off 8 bases at V and 8 bases at J, with 15 bases between the two ends. The V gene's germline CDR1 is MNHNY and CDR2 SVGAGI (reference sequence). This CDR3 is built from 13 residues. For the CDR3, the DNA is TGTGCCAGCGGGGGGAGCGTGGGAGAAAAACTGTTTTTT. The encoded protein is CASGGSVGEKLFF.

The chain joins TRBV5-6 to TRBJ1-2; a possible D gene is TRBD1 (6 bases). This CDR3 contains 13 residues. Germline values: CDR1 SGHDT, CDR2 YYEEEE. Trimming took off 1 base at V and 8 bases at J, with 12 bases between the two ends. The CDR3 region has the DNA TGTGCCAGCAGCTTGACCGGGACATTCGGCTACACCTTC. This translates into CASSLTGTFGYTF.

The CDR3 region is CASSDLSPYNEQFF. In nucleotides, the CDR3 is TGTGCCAGCAGCGACTTATCCCCCTACAATGAGCAGTTCTTC. The V gene is TRBV27, the J gene TRBJ2-1; unclear D gene. The CDR3 contains 14 residues. Germline-derived CDR1 and CDR2 are MNHEY and SMNVEV (reference sequence). The V end lost 6 bases, the J end lost 2 bases, and 11 bases lay between the germline ends.

This sequence joins TRBV4-1 and TRBJ2-7; weak D call: TRBD1 (5 bases). Trimming removed 1 base at V and 3 bases at J, with 13 bases between. Per germline, CDR1 MGHRA and CDR2 YSYEKL. This CDR3 has 15 residues. The CDR3 region is CASSQGFGAFYEQYF. CDR3 nucleotides: TGCGCCAGCAGCCAAGGGTTTGGGGCCTTCTACGAGCAGTACTTC.

The V call is TRBV5-1, the J call TRBJ1-6; 9 bases line up with TRBD1. J lost 6 bases, V lost 0 bases, and 1 base had no gene match. The CDR3 consists of 15 residues. Germline V gene sequence: CDR1 SGHRS, CDR2 YFSETQ. This chain's CDR3 is CASSLAGQGNSPLHF. CDR3 coding DNA: TGCGCCAGCAGCTTGGCGGGACAGGGTAATTCACCCCTCCACTTT.

The chain employs TRBV10-3 and TRBJ1-2; TRBD1 matches 7 bases. Losses at the gene ends were 6 bases for V and 8 bases for J; bases not matched to a gene: 9. Germline V gene lookup returns CDR1 ENHRY and CDR2 SYGVKD. CDR3 length: 13 amino acids. The DNA of the CDR3 is TGTGCCATCAGGGAACCGACAGGGCCAGGCTACACCTTC. It encodes CAIREPTGPGYTF.

J is TRBJ2-3 and V is TRBV6-2 or TRBV6-3, with 9 positions matching TRBD2. This CDR3 has 15 amino acids. Looked up from germline, CDR1 is MNHEY and CDR2 is SVGEGT. Germline trimming cut 7 bases from V and 4 bases from J; bases unmatched to any gene: 9. The CDR3 region is CASTPPERGADTQYF. As DNA, the CDR3 is TGTGCCAGCACCCCCCCAGAGCGGGGGGCAGATACGCAGTATTTT.

The rearrangement links TRBV12-5 to TRBJ1-2; D perhaps matches TRBD1 (5 bases). The V and J ends lost 0 bases and 1 base respectively, with 21 bases between them. This CDR3 has 19 residues. From germline, CDR1 is LGHNT and CDR2 FRNRAP. As DNA, the CDR3 is TGTGCTAGTGGTTTGGTAAAATCTTTCGTACAGGATATTAACTATGGCTACACCTTC. This sequence encodes CASGLVKSFVQDINYGYTF. The variable domain in full, completed from reference TRBV12-5 and TRBJ1-2, reads DARVTQTPRHKVTEMGQEVTMRCQPILGHNTVFWYRQTMMQGLELLAYFRNRAPLDDSGMPKDRFSAEMPDATLATLKIQPSEPRDSAVYFCASGLVKSFVQDINYGYTFGSGTRLTVV.

This clone was counted a few times. The V and J genes are TRBV7-2 and TRBJ2-2; D not resolved. In germline, CDR1 is SGHTA, CDR2 FQGNSA. V lost 2 bases, J lost 0 bases, and 7 bases lay in between. The CDR3 consists of 15 residues. Here the CDR3 reads CASSLLASNTGELFF. The CDR3 DNA reads as TGTGCCAGCAGCTTACTGGCCTCGAACACCGGGGAGCTGTTTTTT.

The J gene is TRBJ1-3, the V gene TRBV6-1; D might be TRBD1 (5 bases). The ends were cut back, 3 bases at V and 4 bases at J, with 19 bases in the middle. The V gene's germline CDR1 is MNHNS and CDR2 SASEGT. The CDR3 has 17 residues. The chain's CDR3 is CASSDTYLGLTGNTIYF. In DNA, the CDR3 is TGTGCCAGCAGTGATACCTACCTGGGGCTAACGGGAAACACCATATATTTT.